A selection of T cell receptor beta chains follows, all from one sample in a study of early T cells in non-severe SARS-CoV-2 infection. TCRdb reprocessed the 5' RACE reads via MiXCR and lists one record per CDR3 protein. This sample has under 85,000 distinct CDR3 sequences, with over 10% found just once. The material sequenced was whole blood. These receptors all come from an adult who was a healthcare worker with PCR-confirmed SARS-CoV-2 infection or an uninfected control (not recorded which). Both conserved end residues are part of each CDR3. Each record gives: V gene, J gene, clone size, D gene, CDR3 protein, CDR3 DNA. A D gene is named only where the DNA matches it firmly. Rows may omit the clone size; those that give it use once, few, many or a size class.

v_gene: TRBV12-3/TRBV12-4
j_gene: TRBJ2-7
abundance: many
d_gene: NA
CDR3aa: CASSLVSSYEQYF
CDR3nt: TGTGCCAGCAGTTTAGTCAGCTCCTACGAGCAGTACTTC

v_gene: TRBV5-1
j_gene: TRBJ2-7
abundance: many
d_gene: TRBD1
CDR3aa: CASSLGKDRDEQYF
CDR3nt: TGCGCCAGCAGCTTGGGAAAAGACAGGGACGAGCAGTACTTC

v_gene: TRBV12-3/TRBV12-4
j_gene: TRBJ1-2
abundance: NA
d_gene: TRBD1
CDR3aa: CASSPGTGGLGYGYTF
CDR3nt: TGTGCCAGCAGTCCCGGGACAGGGGGCCTTGGCTATGGCTACACCTTC

v_gene: TRBV7-9
j_gene: TRBJ2-7
abundance: few
d_gene: TRBD2
CDR3aa: CVSSFGGTKNEQYF
CDR3nt: TGTGTCAGCAGCTTCGGGGGGACGAAGAACGAGCAGTACTTC

v_gene: TRBV20-1
j_gene: TRBJ1-6
abundance: many
d_gene: NA
CDR3aa: CSATPPGSNSPLHF
CDR3nt: TGCAGTGCTACTCCCCCCGGGTCCAATTCACCCCTCCACTTT

v_gene: TRBV6-1
j_gene: TRBJ2-2
abundance: few
d_gene: TRBD1
CDR3aa: CASSGRTGETGELFF
CDR3nt: TGTGCCAGCAGTGGAAGGACAGGGGAAACCGGGGAGCTGTTTTTT

v_gene: TRBV27
j_gene: TRBJ1-6
abundance: NA
d_gene: TRBD1
CDR3aa: CASSRGLRNSPLHF
CDR3nt: TGTGCCAGCAGCAGGGGGCTGCGTAATTCACCCCTCCACTTT

v_gene: TRBV6-2/TRBV6-3
j_gene: TRBJ1-5
abundance: NA
d_gene: TRBD1
CDR3aa: CASSEAGTAHQPQHF
CDR3nt: TGTGCCAGCAGTGAGGCCGGGACAGCACATCAGCCCCAGCATTTT

v_gene: TRBV4-2
j_gene: TRBJ1-6
abundance: many
d_gene: NA
CDR3aa: CASSPGNMTPLHF
CDR3nt: TGTGCCAGCAGCCCCGGGAATATGACACCCCTCCACTTT

v_gene: TRBV7-2
j_gene: TRBJ2-3
abundance: NA
d_gene: NA
CDR3aa: CASSLGLGYADTQYF
CDR3nt: TGTGCCAGCAGCTTAGGACTAGGCTACGCAGATACGCAGTATTTT

v_gene: TRBV28
j_gene: TRBJ1-3
abundance: many
d_gene: NA
CDR3aa: CASSLSGTAGNTIYF
CDR3nt: TGTGCCAGCAGTTTATCGGGTACGGCTGGAAACACCATATATTTT

v_gene: TRBV27
j_gene: TRBJ2-7
abundance: many
d_gene: NA
CDR3aa: CASSDLSKYEQYF
CDR3nt: TGTGCCAGCAGTGATCTCTCTAAGTACGAGCAGTACTTC

v_gene: TRBV20-1
j_gene: TRBJ1-1
abundance: few
d_gene: NA
CDR3aa: CSARGVRAEQITEAFF
CDR3nt: TGCAGTGCTAGAGGAGTTAGGGCAGAACAAATCACTGAAGCTTTCTTT

v_gene: TRBV28
j_gene: TRBJ2-1
abundance: NA
d_gene: NA
CDR3aa: CASSPWRDEQFF
CDR3nt: TGTGCCAGCAGCCCCTGGAGAGATGAGCAGTTCTTC

v_gene: TRBV28
j_gene: TRBJ2-1
abundance: NA
d_gene: NA
CDR3aa: CASSPALRSSGNEQFF
CDR3nt: TGTGCCAGCAGTCCCGCCCTTCGGTCGTCGGGCAATGAGCAGTTCTTC

v_gene: TRBV7-2
j_gene: TRBJ2-1
abundance: many
d_gene: TRBD2
CDR3aa: CASSLSGGAWDEQFF
CDR3nt: TGTGCCAGCAGCTTAAGCGGGGGGGCCTGGGATGAGCAGTTCTTC

v_gene: TRBV12-3/TRBV12-4
j_gene: TRBJ2-3
abundance: NA
d_gene: TRBD2
CDR3aa: CASSLGLAGTGTQYF
CDR3nt: TGTGCCAGCAGCCTGGGACTAGCGGGGACGGGTACGCAGTATTTT

v_gene: TRBV10-3
j_gene: TRBJ1-6
abundance: NA
d_gene: TRBD1
CDR3aa: CAISPGQGNSLLHF
CDR3nt: TGTGCCATCAGCCCGGGACAGGGCAATTCACTCCTCCACTTT

v_gene: TRBV4-2
j_gene: TRBJ2-1
abundance: NA
d_gene: TRBD2
CDR3aa: CASSHTSGPYNEQFF
CDR3nt: TGTGCCAGCAGCCACACTAGCGGACCCTACAATGAGCAGTTCTTC

v_gene: TRBV12-3/TRBV12-4
j_gene: TRBJ1-2
abundance: many
d_gene: NA
CDR3aa: CASSLAEDLNYTF
CDR3nt: TGTGCCAGCAGTTTAGCGGAGGACCTGAACTACACCTTC

v_gene: TRBV6-6
j_gene: TRBJ2-3
abundance: few
d_gene: NA
CDR3aa: CASNKMSPGPWYYF
CDR3nt: TGTGCCAGCAATAAAATGTCTCCCGGACCCTGGTATTATTTT

v_gene: TRBV20-1
j_gene: TRBJ2-1
abundance: many
d_gene: NA
CDR3aa: CSAREPHPSVNEQFF
CDR3nt: TGCAGTGCTAGAGAACCACACCCAAGTGTCAATGAGCAGTTCTTC

v_gene: TRBV10-1
j_gene: TRBJ2-1
abundance: NA
d_gene: NA
CDR3aa: CASSEGQGGREQFF
CDR3nt: TGCGCCAGCAGTGAGGGACAGGGAGGGCGTGAGCAGTTCTTC

v_gene: TRBV9
j_gene: TRBJ2-1
abundance: many
d_gene: TRBD1
CDR3aa: CASSVARTDREQFF
CDR3nt: TGTGCCAGCAGCGTAGCTAGAACGGACAGGGAGCAGTTCTTC

v_gene: TRBV7-2
j_gene: TRBJ2-5
abundance: many
d_gene: NA
CDR3aa: CASSLDRTAGKTQYF
CDR3nt: TGTGCCAGCAGCTTAGATAGGACTGCGGGAAAGACCCAGTACTTC

v_gene: TRBV3-1
j_gene: TRBJ2-1
abundance: NA
d_gene: NA
CDR3aa: CASSQLGDEQFF
CDR3nt: TGTGCCAGCAGCCAATTAGGGGATGAGCAGTTCTTC

v_gene: TRBV7-6
j_gene: TRBJ2-2
abundance: many
d_gene: TRBD1
CDR3aa: CASSGTGTGELFF
CDR3nt: TGTGCCAGCAGCGGGACAGGCACCGGGGAGCTGTTTTTT

v_gene: TRBV7-6
j_gene: TRBJ2-5
abundance: NA
d_gene: NA
CDR3aa: CASSLLWGETQYF
CDR3nt: TGTGCCAGCAGCTTATTGTGGGGGGAGACCCAGTACTTC

v_gene: TRBV12-3/TRBV12-4
j_gene: TRBJ2-7
abundance: few
d_gene: NA
CDR3aa: CASSLAGANRHEQYF
CDR3nt: TGTGCCAGCAGTTTAGCAGGGGCCAACCGACACGAGCAGTACTTC

v_gene: TRBV7-2
j_gene: TRBJ1-3
abundance: many
d_gene: NA
CDR3aa: CASSLNGENTIYF
CDR3nt: TGTGCCAGCAGCTTAAATGGGGAAAACACCATATATTTT

v_gene: TRBV11-2
j_gene: TRBJ2-6
abundance: few
d_gene: TRBD2
CDR3aa: CASSPTSGSGANVLTF
CDR3nt: TGTGCCAGCAGCCCGACTAGCGGGTCTGGGGCCAACGTCCTGACTTTC

v_gene: TRBV11-2
j_gene: TRBJ2-7
abundance: NA
d_gene: NA
CDR3aa: CASSPRLGSHEQYF
CDR3nt: TGTGCCAGCAGCCCTAGGTTAGGGAGCCACGAGCAGTACTTC

v_gene: TRBV27
j_gene: TRBJ2-2
abundance: NA
d_gene: TRBD1
CDR3aa: CASSLSFPDRATGELFF
CDR3nt: TGTGCCAGCAGTTTATCGTTCCCGGACAGGGCCACCGGGGAGCTGTTTTTT

v_gene: TRBV11-2
j_gene: TRBJ1-1
abundance: many
d_gene: TRBD1
CDR3aa: CASSLVGTGDTEAFF
CDR3nt: TGTGCCAGCAGCTTAGTAGGGACAGGGGACACTGAAGCTTTCTTT

v_gene: TRBV12-3/TRBV12-4
j_gene: TRBJ2-5
abundance: NA
d_gene: NA
CDR3aa: CASSPQGGQTQYF
CDR3nt: TGTGCCAGCAGTCCCCAGGGGGGTCAGACCCAGTACTTC

v_gene: TRBV29-1
j_gene: TRBJ2-1
abundance: few
d_gene: TRBD2
CDR3aa: CSVVRREYNNEQFF
CDR3nt: TGCAGCGTTGTCAGGCGGGAGTATAACAATGAGCAGTTCTTC

v_gene: TRBV6-5
j_gene: TRBJ2-7
abundance: NA
d_gene: TRBD2
CDR3aa: CASSYSRGYEQYF
CDR3nt: TGTGCCAGCAGTTACTCGCGGGGGTACGAGCAGTACTTC

v_gene: TRBV6-5
j_gene: TRBJ2-3
abundance: few
d_gene: TRBD2
CDR3aa: CASSGLAGGGTQYF
CDR3nt: TGTGCCAGCAGTGGTCTTGCGGGAGGAGGTACGCAGTATTTT

v_gene: TRBV6-6
j_gene: TRBJ2-3
abundance: many
d_gene: NA
CDR3aa: CASRDSLTDTQYF
CDR3nt: TGTGCCAGCAGGGACAGCCTCACAGATACGCAGTATTTT

v_gene: TRBV13
j_gene: TRBJ2-3
abundance: few
d_gene: NA
CDR3aa: CASSFSDYLKGTDTQYF
CDR3nt: TGTGCCAGCAGCTTTTCGGACTACTTAAAGGGCACAGATACGCAGTATTTT

v_gene: TRBV7-9
j_gene: TRBJ2-2
abundance: many
d_gene: NA
CDR3aa: CASSFTVTGELFF
CDR3nt: TGTGCCAGCAGCTTCACGGTCACCGGGGAGCTGTTTTTT

v_gene: TRBV10-2
j_gene: TRBJ2-2
abundance: many
d_gene: NA
CDR3aa: CASSKLAPANTGELFF
CDR3nt: TGCGCCAGCAGTAAGCTGGCACCAGCGAACACCGGGGAGCTGTTTTTT

v_gene: TRBV5-1
j_gene: TRBJ2-6
abundance: many
d_gene: NA
CDR3aa: CASTEPGANVLTF
CDR3nt: TGCGCCAGCACCGAGCCTGGGGCCAACGTCCTGACTTTC

v_gene: TRBV28
j_gene: TRBJ2-4
abundance: NA
d_gene: NA
CDR3aa: CASSPLEGGKNIQYF
CDR3nt: TGTGCCAGCAGTCCCCTAGAGGGCGGCAAAAACATTCAGTACTTC

v_gene: TRBV5-1
j_gene: TRBJ2-1
abundance: many
d_gene: NA
CDR3aa: CASSLYDEQFF
CDR3nt: TGCGCCAGCAGCTTATATGATGAGCAGTTCTTC

v_gene: TRBV12-3/TRBV12-4
j_gene: TRBJ2-2
abundance: many
d_gene: TRBD2
CDR3aa: CASRMPGLAAGELFF
CDR3nt: TGTGCCAGCAGGATGCCGGGACTAGCGGCCGGGGAGCTGTTTTTT

v_gene: TRBV11-2
j_gene: TRBJ2-1
abundance: few
d_gene: TRBD1
CDR3aa: CASSLNRDRGIDEQFF
CDR3nt: TGTGCCAGCAGCCTCAATCGGGACAGGGGAATAGATGAGCAGTTCTTC

v_gene: TRBV27
j_gene: TRBJ1-1
abundance: few
d_gene: NA
CDR3aa: CASSFFQGGTEAFF
CDR3nt: TGTGCCAGCAGTTTTTTTCAGGGAGGGACTGAAGCTTTCTTT